This T cell receptor (beta chain) is from a study of blood T cell repertoires in COVID-19. Background on the study: The origin of the acute and convalescent COVID-19 samples was the United States, Italy and Spain. Sources were T cells, B-cell-depleted T cells, or PBMCs; the material itself was cDNA or gDNA.

Germline assignment: CDR1 SGHRS and CDR2 YFSETQ. The trim removed 0 bases at V and 4 bases at J, leaving 4 bases unmatched. The CDR3 spans 15 residues. Original methodology: Amplification of reference gene primers was used by the study to estimate nucleated cell counts. TCRdb's copy holds only in-frame clones and misses some; the assay was immunoSEQ multiplex PCR. V, J and clone size reflect that table, while D and trimming were determined from the DNA. The sample has over 15,000 clones; about 88% are singletons. This clone is a singleton in its sample. This receptor was taken from a man aged 55 to 70 with acute or convalescent COVID-19. Sequenced material: peripheral blood. The chain uses TRBV5-1 and TRBJ2-7, with TRBD2 identical over 10 bases. The CDR3 DNA follows: TGCGCCAGCAGCTTGGGACCTAGCGGGAGTTACGAGCAGTACTTC. Encoded protein: CASSLGPSGSYEQYF.